The T cell receptor beta chain under discussion was sequenced for a study of T cells expressing NK-cell markers. Study overall: HCMV seropositivity characterized most of the eight sequenced donors, and seronegativity one. Overall study findings and caveats: Several donors showed these clonotypes also leading the CD3+CD56-NKG2C+ fraction.

Looked up from germline, CDR1 is SEHNR and CDR2 is FQNEAQ (reference sequence). This CDR3 comprises 15 residues. Making the TCR beta cDNA relied on 5'RACE template switching with UMIs. One entry per CDR3 protein, without DNA, is what TCRdb gives after re-calling the 5' RACE reads. The table for this sample gives a few hundred thousand distinct CDR3 sequences. As concerns this clonotype: As yet, its antigen is unknown.

This sequence originates from a woman in her forties or fifties in good health. This chain connects TRBV7-9 to TRBJ1-3; with no DNA, the TCRdb D assignment of TRBD1 cannot be verified. The specimen sequenced was blood T cells: a sorted CD56 or NKG2C T cell subset, CD4+ or CD8+ T cells, or bulk PBMC T cells (not recorded which). The CDR3 sequence: CASSARGDSGNTIYF. Combining the CDR3 with reference TRBV7-9 and TRBJ1-3 gives the whole variable domain DTGVSQNPRHKITKRGQNVTFRCDPISEHNRLYWYRQTLGQGPEFLTYFQNEAQLEKSRLLSDRFSAERPKGSFSTLEIQRTEQGDSAMYLCASSARGDSGNTIYFGEGSWLTVV.